This T cell receptor beta chain was profiled in a study of cytomegalovirus exposure and HLA in healthy donors. Study at large: Among about 179 million T cells, an earlier analysis found roughly 100 million unique TCR beta sequences. The early release's HLA-typed donors yielded about 85 million unique TCRs. General study findings and limits: Based on reports, TCR beta sequences accurately predicted HLA-A and HLA-B alleles for most subjects. Several V segments, TRBV6-2 and TRBV6-3 among them, could not be told apart and were dropped.

Germline V gene sequence: CDR1 SEHNR, CDR2 FQNEAQ (reference sequence). The CDR3 runs 15 residues. V gave up 5 bases and J gave up 0 bases, with 8 bases separating them. As for this clone: The antigen is undetermined.

PCR primers comprised 60 Vbeta and 13 Jbeta primers. The repertoire was sequenced with immunoSEQ multiplex PCR; TCRdb's copy has only in-frame clones and lacks some. The profile shows around 150,000 clones, 65% to 90% of them singletons. This receptor was taken from a man between 50 and 59 years old in good health and CMV-seropositive. The gene calls are TRBV7-9 and TRBJ2-6; no reliable D call. Sequenced: PBMCs. CDR3 region: CASSLLNSGANVLTF. CDR3 in DNA: TGTGCCAGCAGCCTCTTAAACTCTGGGGCCAACGTCCTGACTTTC.